Listed below are T cell receptor beta chains from one sample, sequenced in a study of OX40 agonist ivuxolimab in advanced cancers. This table comes from immunoSEQ multiplex PCR, and its TCRdb copy is limited to in-frame clones, with some not included. The table has fewer than 70,000 clones, approximately 90% seen once; the top ten hold 3.9%. The sample consisted of CD4+ or CD8+ T cells sorted from blood, taken in a trial of the OX40 agonist ivuxolimab. The receptors stem from an adult with an advanced solid tumor such as melanoma, head and neck, liver or kidney cancer. CDR3s include the opening cysteine and the closing phenylalanine or tryptophan. A D gene is named only where the DNA matches it firmly. The size entry is marked missing in some rows and otherwise reads once, few, many or a size class.

CASSETDRSGYTF,TGTGCCAGCAGTGAAACGGACAGGTCTGGCTACACCTTC,NA,TRBJ1-2,TRBD1,TRBV6-5
CSVARGLNTEAFF,TGCAGCGTTGCAAGGGGTTTGAACACTGAAGCTTTCTTT,NA,TRBJ1-1,NA,TRBV29-1
CSVDIAGVQETQYF,TGCAGCGTTGATATAGCGGGGGTTCAAGAGACCCAGTACTTC,NA,TRBJ2-5,TRBD2,TRBV29-1
CASSAGGYGYTF,TGTGCCAGCAGCGCCGGGGGGTATGGCTACACCTTC,NA,TRBJ1-2,NA,TRBV9
CASSPDRDNYGYTF,TGTGCCAGCAGCCCGGACAGGGATAACTATGGCTACACCTTC,NA,TRBJ1-2,TRBD1,TRBV7-3
CASSQDLDTEAFF,TGTGCCAGCAGCCAAGATCTGGACACTGAAGCTTTCTTT,NA,TRBJ1-1,NA,TRBV14
CASSSEWDDYEQYF,TGTGCCAGCAGCTCAGAGTGGGACGACTACGAGCAGTACTTC,NA,TRBJ2-7,NA,TRBV14
CASSTGQTNEQFF,TGTGCCAGCAGCACAGGACAGACCAATGAGCAGTTCTTC,NA,TRBJ2-1,NA,TRBV7-3
CASSYSPTVSNEQYF,TGTGCCAGCAGTTACTCCCCGACAGTGAGCAACGAGCAGTACTTC,few,TRBJ2-7,NA,TRBV6-6
CASSQWAGADTGELFF,TGCGCCAGCAGCCAGTGGGCAGGGGCGGACACCGGGGAGCTGTTTTTT,NA,TRBJ2-2,NA,TRBV4-3
CASSYDRGGYEQYF,TGTGCCAGCAGTTACGACAGGGGGGGATACGAGCAGTACTTC,NA,TRBJ2-7,TRBD1,TRBV6-5
CATSSLTGWGYTF,TGTGCCACCAGCAGCCTGACAGGATGGGGCTACACCTTC,NA,TRBJ1-2,NA,TRBV15
CASSSFTRRINYGYTF,TGTGCCAGCAGCTCATTCACCCGGAGAATTAACTATGGCTACACCTTC,few,TRBJ1-2,NA,TRBV11-2
CASSLVAGRTEAFF,TGTGCCAGCAGCTTAGTGGCGGGACGGACTGAAGCTTTCTTT,once,TRBJ1-1,NA,TRBV7-9
CASSVTGTGSTEAFF,TGTGCCAGCTCAGTTACCGGGACAGGGAGCACTGAAGCTTTCTTT,NA,TRBJ1-1,TRBD1,TRBV18
CASSHTKGVGYGYTF,TGCGCCAGCAGCCACACAAAGGGGGTAGGGTATGGCTACACCTTC,NA,TRBJ1-2,NA,TRBV4-3
CASSPEGFGDGYTF,TGTGCCAGCTCACCAGAGGGGTTTGGCGATGGCTACACCTTC,NA,TRBJ1-2,NA,TRBV18
CASSPGYSSYEQYF,TGTGCCAGCTCACCGGGGTATTCGTCCTACGAGCAGTACTTC,NA,TRBJ2-7,NA,TRBV18
CASSSGAGGTEAFF,TGTGCCAGCAGCTCCGGGGCCGGAGGGACTGAAGCTTTCTTT,NA,TRBJ1-1,NA,TRBV7-2
CASSQQAAFNEKLFF,TGTGCCAGCAGCCAGCAGGCCGCCTTTAATGAAAAACTGTTTTTT,NA,TRBJ1-4,NA,TRBV4-2
CASSVWGAGNTIYF,TGTGCCAGCAGCGTCTGGGGGGCTGGAAACACCATATATTTT,NA,TRBJ1-3,NA,TRBV9
CASSLAVYNEQFF,TGTGCCAGCAGCTTGGCCGTCTACAATGAGCAGTTCTTC,NA,TRBJ2-1,NA,TRBV9
CASSLGSPNTEAFF,TGTGCCAGCAGCTTGGGGTCCCCGAACACTGAAGCTTTCTTT,NA,TRBJ1-1,NA,TRBV5-4
CASSDPKGGYGYTF,TGTGCCAGCTCCGACCCGAAGGGAGGCTATGGCTACACCTTC,NA,TRBJ1-2,NA,TRBV6-1
CATSRGEGARNEQYF,TGTGCCACCAGCAGAGGGGAGGGGGCGCGGAACGAGCAGTACTTC,NA,TRBJ2-7,NA,TRBV15
CASSLEVGRNQPQHF,TGTGCCAGCAGCTTGGAGGTAGGGCGCAATCAGCCCCAGCATTTT,few,TRBJ1-5,NA,TRBV5-5
CATSRGFGANVLTF,TGTGCCACCAGCAGAGGCTTTGGGGCCAACGTCCTGACTTTC,NA,TRBJ2-6,NA,TRBV15
CASSPSATPGGEKLFF,TGTGCCAGCTCACCATCGGCGACCCCCGGAGGCGAAAAACTGTTTTTT,NA,TRBJ1-4,NA,TRBV18
CAGMRQVNTEAFF,TGTGCCGGAATGAGGCAGGTGAACACTGAAGCTTTCTTT,NA,TRBJ1-1,NA,TRBV30
CASSLGDRGFHEQYF,TGTGCCAGCAGTTTAGGGGACAGGGGGTTCCACGAGCAGTACTTC,NA,TRBJ2-7,TRBD1,TRBV27
CASSLNRSGVSQETQYF,TGCGCCAGCAGCTTGAACCGTAGCGGGGTCTCCCAAGAGACCCAGTACTTC,NA,TRBJ2-5,TRBD2,TRBV5-1
CASSAGHPYNEQFF,TGTGCCAGCAGCGCGGGACACCCATACAATGAGCAGTTCTTC,NA,TRBJ2-1,NA,TRBV7-9
CSVGTGDHSTDTQYF,TGCAGCGTCGGTACAGGAGACCATAGCACAGATACGCAGTATTTT,NA,TRBJ2-3,NA,TRBV29-1
CASSINPVTNEQFF,TGTGCCAGTAGTATAAATCCAGTCACCAATGAGCAGTTCTTC,NA,TRBJ2-1,NA,TRBV19
CASSLKGAQETQYF,TGCGCCAGCAGCTTGAAGGGGGCACAAGAGACCCAGTACTTC,once,TRBJ2-5,TRBD1,TRBV5-1
CASSAEATYEQYF,TGTGCCAGCAGTGCAGAGGCCACGTACGAGCAGTACTTC,once,TRBJ2-7,NA,TRBV25-1
CASSPVIKVNEQFF,TGTGCCAGCAGCCCCGTGATTAAGGTCAATGAGCAGTTCTTC,NA,TRBJ2-1,NA,TRBV7-3
CASSEGGLRGEKLFF,TGTGCCAGCAGTGAAGGGGGACTGAGGGGGGAAAAACTGTTTTTT,once,TRBJ1-4,NA,TRBV6-1
CATEGRGAYNEQFF,TGTGCCACCGAAGGGAGGGGGGCCTACAATGAGCAGTTCTTC,NA,TRBJ2-1,NA,TRBV19
CAWSVPDSRHYGYTF,TGTGCCTGGAGTGTACCGGACTCAAGACACTATGGCTACACCTTC,NA,TRBJ1-2,NA,TRBV30
CASSLAGTGKNVQPQHF,TGTGCCAGCAGCTTGGCCGGGACAGGCAAAAACGTACAGCCCCAGCATTTT,NA,TRBJ1-5,TRBD1,TRBV5-5
CASSQTRATGELFF,TGTGCCAGCAGCCAAACACGGGCCACCGGGGAGCTGTTTTTT,NA,TRBJ2-2,NA,TRBV7-2
CASSLLGVEQYF,TGTGCCAGCAGCTTGTTAGGGGTCGAGCAGTACTTC,NA,TRBJ2-7,NA,TRBV5-8
CASHLGNTIYF,TGTGCCAGCCATCTGGGAAACACCATATATTTT,few,TRBJ1-3,NA,TRBV6-4
CASKSGTGSAEQYF,TGCGCCAGCAAATCCGGGACAGGGTCGGCCGAGCAGTACTTC,NA,TRBJ2-7,TRBD1,TRBV5-1
CASSFTGIEGYTF,TGTGCCAGCAGCTTTACAGGAATTGAGGGCTACACCTTC,NA,TRBJ1-2,NA,TRBV7-2
CASSLNNPDEQYF,TGTGCCAGCAGCTTAAATAACCCCGACGAGCAGTACTTC,NA,TRBJ2-7,NA,TRBV7-6
CASSIGGRGEQYF,TGTGCCAGTAGTATAGGGGGGAGAGGCGAGCAGTACTTC,NA,TRBJ2-7,NA,TRBV19
CAISAPTGQSYEQYF,TGTGCCATCAGTGCCCCCACCGGGCAGAGCTACGAGCAGTACTTC,once,TRBJ2-7,NA,TRBV10-3
CASSIQGGELFF,TGTGCCAGTAGTATACAGGGCGGGGAGCTGTTTTTT,NA,TRBJ2-2,NA,TRBV19
CATSRDGRVISPLHF,TGTGCCACCAGCAGAGATGGAAGGGTGATTTCACCCCTCCACTTT,NA,TRBJ1-6,NA,TRBV15
CASSLLAGETQYF,TGTGCCAGCAGCCTACTAGCAGGAGAGACCCAGTACTTC,NA,TRBJ2-5,NA,TRBV7-2
CASSLVQGSYGNEQFF,TGCGCCAGCAGCTTGGTCCAGGGGTCCTACGGCAATGAGCAGTTCTTC,NA,TRBJ2-1,NA,TRBV5-1
CASSLGGGQGADLGYTF,TGCGCCAGCAGCTTGGGCGGAGGGCAGGGAGCTGATCTGGGCTACACCTTC,NA,TRBJ1-2,NA,TRBV5-4